The clone carrying this T cell receptor beta chain was recorded once. What it binds is unknown. The germline V gene encodes CDR1 SNHLY and CDR2 FYNNEI. The CDR3 is 18 amino acids. The trim removed 6 bases at V and 4 bases at J, leaving 19 bases unmatched. This sample is drawn from a study of shared clonotypes between healthy human individuals. Overall study findings and caveats: Represented genetic and exposure-history diversity was restricted by having few donors.

It was on ten immunoSEQ deep assay plates that unsorted PBMC DNA was sequenced. The repertoire was sequenced with immunoSEQ multiplex PCR; TCRdb's copy has only in-frame clones and lacks some. The table shows about half a million clones, with 70% to 80% occurring only once. Sequencing was performed on PBMCs. The chain employs TRBV2 and TRBJ2-7, with 9 bases fitting TRBD2. The sequence came from a woman in her thirties or forties in good health. Some clones in this sample may be carry-over from other donors' samples. The CDR3 DNA reads TGTGCCAGCAGACTCCCGCGGGGACGAGCGGGAGGATCTTACGAGCAGTACTTC. Protein: CASRLPRGRAGGSYEQYF.